This T cell receptor (beta chain) comes out of a study of T cell responses to AZD1222 COVID-19 vaccine. Trimming cost V 4 bases and J 6 bases; bases outside gene matches: 11. Germline V gene lookup returns CDR1 SNHLY and CDR2 FYNNEI. The CDR3 has 15 residues. Assay used: immunoSEQ multiplex PCR; TCRdb lists only in-frame clones, some missing. This repertoire shows fewer than 150,000 clones, around 92% found once; its top ten account for approximately 7.9%. V usage is TRBV2 and J usage is TRBJ1-2; TRBD1 matches at 7 bases. This TCR was sampled from an adult who received the AZD1222 COVID-19 vaccine. Here the sequenced sample was peripheral blood, taken 28 days after the second AZD1222 dose. CDR3 loop: CASSVITGARDGYTF. CDR3 nucleotide sequence: TGTGCCAGCAGTGTAATCACAGGGGCGAGAGATGGCTACACCTTC.